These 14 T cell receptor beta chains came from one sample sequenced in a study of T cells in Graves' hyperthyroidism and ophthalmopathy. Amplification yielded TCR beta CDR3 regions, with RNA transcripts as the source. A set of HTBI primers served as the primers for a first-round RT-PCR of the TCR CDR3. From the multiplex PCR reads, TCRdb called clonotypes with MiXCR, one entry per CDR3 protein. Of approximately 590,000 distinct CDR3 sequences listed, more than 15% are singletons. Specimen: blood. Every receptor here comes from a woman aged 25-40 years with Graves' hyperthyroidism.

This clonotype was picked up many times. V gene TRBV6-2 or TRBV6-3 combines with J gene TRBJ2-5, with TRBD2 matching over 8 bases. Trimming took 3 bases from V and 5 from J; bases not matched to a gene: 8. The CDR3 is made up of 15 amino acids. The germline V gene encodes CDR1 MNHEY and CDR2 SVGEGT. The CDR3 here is CASSYPGTSTETQYF. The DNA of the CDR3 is TGTGCCAGCAGTTATCCCGGGACTAGTACGGAGACCCAGTACTTC.

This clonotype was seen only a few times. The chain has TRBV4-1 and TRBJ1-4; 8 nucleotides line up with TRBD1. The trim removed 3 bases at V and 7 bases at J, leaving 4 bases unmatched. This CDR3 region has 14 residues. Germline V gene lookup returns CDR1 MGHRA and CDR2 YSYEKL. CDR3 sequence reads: CASSHRTGSEKLFF. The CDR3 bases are TGCGCCAGCAGCCACCGGACAGGGTCTGAAAAACTGTTTTTT.

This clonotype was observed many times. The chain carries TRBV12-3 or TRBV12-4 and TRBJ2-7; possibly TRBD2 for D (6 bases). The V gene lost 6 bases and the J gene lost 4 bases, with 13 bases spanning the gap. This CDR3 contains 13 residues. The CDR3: CASRGDSGYEQYF. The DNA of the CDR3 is TGTGCCAGCAGGGGGGACTCAGGTTACGAGCAGTACTTC.

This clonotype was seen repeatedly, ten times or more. Here the CDR3 DNA reads TGTGCCACCAGCAGAGTAGCGGCAAACACCATATATTTT. Translating gives CATSRVAANTIYF. The chain couples TRBV15 to TRBJ1-3, with D uncertain. Germline CDR1 is LNHNV and CDR2 is YYDKDF (reference sequence). The CDR3 extends over 13 amino acids. V lost 1 base and J 6 bases, leaving 7 bases between the germline ends.

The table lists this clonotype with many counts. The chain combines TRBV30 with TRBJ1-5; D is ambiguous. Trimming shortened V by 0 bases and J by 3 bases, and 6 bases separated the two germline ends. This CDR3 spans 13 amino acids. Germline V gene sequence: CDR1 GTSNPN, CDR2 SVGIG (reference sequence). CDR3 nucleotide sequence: TGTGCCTGGAGTGTAAGGTACAATCAGCCCCAGCATTTT. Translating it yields CAWSVRYNQPQHF.

CDR3 coding DNA: TGTGCCAGCAGGGACAGGGGTGTCTCCTACAATGAGCAGTTCTTC. This gives the protein CASRDRGVSYNEQFF. This chain joins TRBV6-1 and TRBJ2-1, with 9 positions matching TRBD1. CDR3 length: 15 amino acids. The germline V gene encodes CDR1 MNHNS and CDR2 SASEGT. Trimming took 6 bases from V and 0 from J; bases not matched to a gene: 3.

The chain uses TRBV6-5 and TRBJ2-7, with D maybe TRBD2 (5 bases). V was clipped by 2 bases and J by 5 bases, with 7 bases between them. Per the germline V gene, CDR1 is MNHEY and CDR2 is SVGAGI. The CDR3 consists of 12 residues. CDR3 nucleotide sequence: TGTGCCAGCAGTTACAGAGCGGACGAGCAGTACTTC. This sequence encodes CASSYRADEQYF.

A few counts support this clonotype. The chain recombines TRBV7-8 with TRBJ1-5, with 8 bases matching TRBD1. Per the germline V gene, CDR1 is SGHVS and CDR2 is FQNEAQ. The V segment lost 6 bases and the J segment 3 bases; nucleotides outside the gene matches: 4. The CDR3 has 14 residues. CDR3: CASRSGGYNQPQHF. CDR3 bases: TGTGCCAGCAGGTCAGGGGGCTACAATCAGCCCCAGCATTTT.

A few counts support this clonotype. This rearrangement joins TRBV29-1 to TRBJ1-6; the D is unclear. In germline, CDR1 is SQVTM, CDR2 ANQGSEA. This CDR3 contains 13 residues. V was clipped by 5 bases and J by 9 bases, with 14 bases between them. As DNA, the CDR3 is TGCAGCGTTAGGACGGGAATTGGTTCACCCCTCCACTTT. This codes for CSVRTGIGSPLHF.

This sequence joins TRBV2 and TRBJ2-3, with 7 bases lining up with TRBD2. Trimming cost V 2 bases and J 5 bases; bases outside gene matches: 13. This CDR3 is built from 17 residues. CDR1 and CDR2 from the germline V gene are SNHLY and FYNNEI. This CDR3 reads CASSEIAWREFGDTQYF. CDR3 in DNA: TGTGCCAGCAGTGAAATAGCCTGGCGGGAGTTTGGAGATACGCAGTATTTT.

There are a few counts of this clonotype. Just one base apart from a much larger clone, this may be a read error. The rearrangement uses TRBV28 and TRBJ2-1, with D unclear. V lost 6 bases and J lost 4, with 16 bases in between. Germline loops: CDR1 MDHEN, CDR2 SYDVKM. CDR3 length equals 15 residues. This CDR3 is CASRPPRVVYNEQFF. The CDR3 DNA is TGTGCCAGCAGACCCCCCCGCGTGGTTTACAATGAGCAGTTCTTC.

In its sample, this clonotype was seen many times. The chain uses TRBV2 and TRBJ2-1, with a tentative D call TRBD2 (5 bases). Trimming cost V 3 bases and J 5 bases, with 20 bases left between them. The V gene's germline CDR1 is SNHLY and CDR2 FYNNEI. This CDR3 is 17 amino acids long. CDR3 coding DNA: TGTGCCAGCAGTGATTTCGCTAGCTGGTCCTCAGACAATGAGCAGTTCTTC. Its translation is CASSDFASWSSDNEQFF. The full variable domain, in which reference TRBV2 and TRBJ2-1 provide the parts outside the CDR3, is EPEVTQTPSHQVTQMGQEVILRCVPISNHLYFYWYRQILGQKVEFLVSFYNNEISEKSEIFDDQFSVERPDGSNFTLKIRSTKLEDSAMYFCASSDFASWSSDNEQFFGPGTRLTVL.

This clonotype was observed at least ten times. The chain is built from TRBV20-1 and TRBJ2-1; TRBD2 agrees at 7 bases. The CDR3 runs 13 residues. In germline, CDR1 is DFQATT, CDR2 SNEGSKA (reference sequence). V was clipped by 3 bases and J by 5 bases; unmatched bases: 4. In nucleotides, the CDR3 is TGCAGTGCTAGTAGGACTAGACACAATGAGCAGTTCTTC. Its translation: CSASRTRHNEQFF.

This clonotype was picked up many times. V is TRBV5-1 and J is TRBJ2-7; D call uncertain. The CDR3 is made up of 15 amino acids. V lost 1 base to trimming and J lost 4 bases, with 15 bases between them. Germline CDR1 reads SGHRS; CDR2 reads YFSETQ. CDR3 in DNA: TGCGCCAGCAGCTTGTATGGACCTCCGTTTTACGAGCAGTACTTC. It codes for CASSLYGPPFYEQYF.